One and the same sample provided the 21 T cell receptor beta chains below, sequenced in a study of T cell responses to AZD1222 COVID-19 vaccine. The repertoire was sequenced with immunoSEQ multiplex PCR; TCRdb's copy has only in-frame clones and lacks some. The sample carries 80,000 or so clones, approximately 90% recorded once. The starting material was peripheral blood, obtained on day 0 of MenACWY control vaccination. The receptors stem from an adult in good health.

V is TRBV21-1 and J is TRBJ2-7. TRBV21-1 is assigned pseudogene status. The CDR3 has 18 amino acids. The CDR3 region is CASSKGLRVGCRSYEQYF. The CDR3 DNA sequence: TGTGCCAGCAGCAAAGGCCTTCGGGTGGGATGTAGGTCCTACGAGCAGTACTTC.

Comments on this clone: The junction differs from germline at one of its ends, possibly a read error. The chain couples TRBV29-1 to TRBJ1-4; no clear D gene. Germline V CDR1 and CDR2: SQVTM, ANQGSEA. The CDR3 is made up of 13 amino acids. CDR3 DNA: TGCAGCGTTGGCATGGGAGGTGCTGAAAGACTGTTTTTT. It yields the protein CSVGMGGAERLFF.

This clone was observed a single time. The V call is TRBV6-2 or TRBV6-3, the J call TRBJ2-6; 7 bases agree with TRBD1. Per the germline V gene, CDR1 is MNHEY and CDR2 is SVGEGT. After removal of 5 bases from V and 2 bases from J, the junction contained 6 bases not matched to a gene. This CDR3 is built from 16 residues. Written as DNA, the CDR3 is TGTGCCAGCAGTACCGGGACAGCGACTGGGGCCAACGTCCTGACTTTC. Translation: CASSTGTATGANVLTF.

The rearrangement uses TRBV19 and TRBJ1-2, with 7 nucleotides matching TRBD1. V lost 4 bases, J lost 2 bases, and 7 bases stayed unmatched. The CDR3 spans 15 residues. Germline V gives CDR1 LNHDA, CDR2 SQIVND (reference sequence). Here the CDR3 reads CASSSGQAGNYGYTF. DNA of the CDR3: TGTGCCAGTAGTAGCGGACAGGCTGGCAACTATGGCTACACCTTC.

The chain joins TRBV2 to TRBJ1-1; D ambiguous. Trimming cost V 10 bases and J 0 bases, with 15 bases left between them. Looked up from germline, CDR1 is SNHLY and CDR2 is FYNNEI. This CDR3 region has 14 residues. The CDR3 nucleotides read TGTGCCACCGTGGGAGGGCAGATGAACACTGAAGCTTTCTTT. Translated: CATVGGQMNTEAFF.

J is TRBJ2-7 and V is TRBV29-1, with D possibly TRBD1 on 6 matching bases. With 6 bases removed from V and 5 bases from J, the gap between germline ends came to 11 bases. This CDR3 has 11 amino acids. Per the germline V gene, CDR1 is SQVTM and CDR2 is ANQGSEA. The CDR3 sequence is CSVQGRHEQYF. The CDR3 DNA reads as TGCAGCGTACAGGGACGGCACGAGCAGTACTTC.

The V and J genes are TRBV13 and TRBJ1-2, with D tentatively TRBD1 (6 bases). The V end lost 5 bases, the J end lost 5 bases, and 18 bases lay between the germline ends. Germline CDR1 is PRHDT and CDR2 is FYEKMQ (reference sequence). The CDR3 consists of 15 residues. The DNA for the CDR3 is TGTGCCAGCAGCCTAGTGGGGGGCTCCGGGTATGGCTACACCTTC. This sequence encodes CASSLVGGSGYGYTF. The full variable domain, completed using reference TRBV13 and TRBJ1-2, is AAGVIQSPRHLIKEKRETATLKCYPIPRHDTVYWYQQGPGQDPQFLISFYEKMQSDKGSIPDRFSAQQFSDYHSELNMSSLELGDSALYFCASSLVGGSGYGYTFGSGTRLTVV.

The V call is TRBV5-4, the J call TRBJ2-3, with D tentatively TRBD2 (5 bases). The CDR3 extends over 14 amino acids. Trimming took off 7 bases at V and 0 bases at J, with 12 bases between the two ends. Germline V CDR1 and CDR2: SGHNT, YYREEE (reference sequence). The CDR3 sequence: CASYGGPSTDTQYF. DNA for the CDR3: TGTGCCAGCTATGGAGGACCTAGCACAGATACGCAGTATTTT.

The V call is TRBV2, the J call TRBJ2-7, with D tentatively TRBD2 (5 bases). Looked up from germline, CDR1 is SNHLY and CDR2 is FYNNEI. V was clipped by 1 base and J by 6 bases, with 16 bases between them. There are 15 residues in the CDR3. Here the CDR3 reads CASSEEGVASSEQYF. For the CDR3, the DNA is TGTGCCAGCAGTGAAGAGGGAGTGGCCTCTAGCGAGCAGTACTTC.

This clone was counted a single time. The V gene is TRBV19, the J gene TRBJ1-6; D not resolved. Per germline, CDR1 LNHDA and CDR2 SQIVND (reference sequence). CDR3 length equals 15 residues. Trimming took off 4 bases at V and 10 bases at J, with 17 bases between the two ends. This chain's CDR3 is CASSTLTENQSPLHF. The CDR3, as DNA: TGTGCCAGTAGTACGCTAACCGAAAACCAGTCACCCCTCCACTTT.

The gene calls are TRBV9 and TRBJ1-2; D is ambiguous. The CDR3 sequence is 18 residues long. With 0 bases removed from V and 1 base from J, the gap between germline ends came to 19 bases. Germline CDR1 SGDLS, CDR2 YYNGEE. This chain's CDR3 is CASSVARLREGSNYGYTF. In nucleotides, the CDR3 is TGTGCCAGCAGCGTAGCTCGGCTGCGCGAAGGGAGTAACTATGGCTACACCTTC.

The chain couples TRBV18 to TRBJ1-5; D uncertain. The CDR3 contains 15 residues. Germline CDR1 and CDR2: KGHSH and LQKENI. V lost 2 bases, J lost 0 bases, and 8 bases lay in between. DNA of the CDR3: TGTGCCAGCTCACCAGGCAGTCATAGCAATCAGCCCCAGCATTTT. Protein product: CASSPGSHSNQPQHF.

The chain recombines TRBV7-9 with TRBJ1-1, with a tentative D call TRBD1 (5 bases). Trimming took off 1 base at V and 6 bases at J, with 12 bases between the two ends. There are 14 residues in the CDR3. Germline loops: CDR1 SEHNR, CDR2 FQNEAQ (reference sequence). The chain's CDR3 is CASSLGLGDPEAFF. In nucleotides, the CDR3 is TGTGCCAGCAGCTTAGGGCTGGGGGACCCTGAAGCTTTCTTT.

The chain combines TRBV19 with TRBJ1-5; D gene ambiguous. The CDR3 length is 13 residues. Germline CDR1 reads LNHDA; CDR2 reads SQIVND (reference sequence). Trimming took off 7 bases at V and 6 bases at J, with 13 bases between the two ends. The chain's CDR3 is CASNLNIGQPQHF. In DNA form, the CDR3 reads TGTGCCAGTAATCTCAACATAGGTCAGCCCCAGCATTTT.

The chain uses TRBV28 and TRBJ2-3, with a possible D match to TRBD2 (5 bases). Trimming took 3 bases from V and 1 from J, leaving 8 bases between them. Germline CDR1 reads MDHEN; CDR2 reads SYDVKM. The CDR3 is 14 amino acids. In nucleotides, the CDR3 is TGTGCCAGCAGTTTTCTAGCCGGCACAGATACGCAGTATTTT. Translated, it gives CASSFLAGTDTQYF.

The CDR3 region is CAISEASGGGTQYF. The CDR3 region has the DNA TGTGCCATCAGTGAGGCTAGCGGAGGGGGGACCCAGTACTTC. The rearrangement links TRBV10-3 to TRBJ2-5; D possibly corresponds to TRBD2 (7 bases). Trimming left V 2 bases short and J 7 bases short, with 14 bases between. CDR3 length: 14 residues. Germline CDR1 and CDR2: ENHRY and SYGVKD.

CDR3 bases: TGTGCCAGCAGCGACAGGGTTTCTGGCTACACCTTC. Translation: CASSDRVSGYTF. V gene TRBV3-1 (or the pseudogene TRBV3-2) combines with J gene TRBJ1-2; 7 bases align to TRBD1. This CDR3 has 12 amino acids. V was clipped by 5 bases and J by 7 bases; unmatched bases: 4. In germline, CDR1 is LGHDT, CDR2 YNNKEL (reference sequence).

This chain joins TRBV18 and TRBJ1-5; D unresolved. V shed 6 bases and J shed 7 bases, with 19 bases lying between them. In germline, CDR1 is KGHSH, CDR2 LQKENI. This CDR3 contains 15 residues. CDR3 DNA sequence: TGTGCCAGCTCCCAATCAAGAGGAGGAGACCAGCCCCAGCATTTT. Its translation is CASSQSRGGDQPQHF.

The gene calls are TRBV5-1 and TRBJ2-5; D not certain. CDR3 size: 15 residues. The germline gives CDR1 SGHRS, CDR2 YFSETQ. V shed 7 bases and J shed 1 base, with 17 bases lying between them. In nucleotides, the CDR3 is TGCGCCAGCCGCTCCCTTTCAGTGAGCCAAGAGACCCAGTACTTC. It specifies CASRSLSVSQETQYF.

The chain links TRBV28 to TRBJ1-5, with a tentative D call TRBD1 (6 bases). Germline lookup yields CDR1 MDHEN and CDR2 SYDVKM. The CDR3 is 12 amino acids. V was cut by 9 bases and J by 7 bases, with 13 bases left in between. This chain's CDR3 is CASYRDGQPQHF. The CDR3 nucleotides read TGTGCCAGTTACAGGGATGGACAGCCCCAGCATTTT.

J is TRBJ1-2 and V is TRBV6-2 or TRBV6-3; no firm D call. The CDR3 runs 11 residues. Germline values: CDR1 MNHEY, CDR2 SVGEGT. V lost 2 bases to trimming and J lost 2 bases, with 0 bases between them. The CDR3 region is CASSYNYGYTF. Written as DNA, the CDR3 is TGTGCCAGCAGTTACAACTATGGCTACACCTTC.